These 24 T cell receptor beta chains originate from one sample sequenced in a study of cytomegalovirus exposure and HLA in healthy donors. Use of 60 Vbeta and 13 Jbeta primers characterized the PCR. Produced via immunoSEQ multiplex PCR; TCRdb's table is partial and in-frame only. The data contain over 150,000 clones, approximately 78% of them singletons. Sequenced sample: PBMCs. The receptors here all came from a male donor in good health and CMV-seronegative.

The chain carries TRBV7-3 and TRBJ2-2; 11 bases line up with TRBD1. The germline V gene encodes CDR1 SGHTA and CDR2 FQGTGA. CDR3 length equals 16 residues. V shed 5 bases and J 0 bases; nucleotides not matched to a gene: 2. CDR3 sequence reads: CASSPGQGANTGELFF. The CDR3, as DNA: TGTGCCAGCAGCCCGGGACAGGGGGCGAACACCGGGGAGCTGTTTTTT.

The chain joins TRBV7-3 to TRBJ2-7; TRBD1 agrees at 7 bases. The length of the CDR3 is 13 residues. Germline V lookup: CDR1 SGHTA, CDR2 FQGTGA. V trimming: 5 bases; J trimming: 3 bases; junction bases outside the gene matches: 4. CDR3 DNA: TGTGCCAGCAGCGCCCGACAGGGCTACGAGCAGTACTTC. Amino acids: CASSARQGYEQYF.

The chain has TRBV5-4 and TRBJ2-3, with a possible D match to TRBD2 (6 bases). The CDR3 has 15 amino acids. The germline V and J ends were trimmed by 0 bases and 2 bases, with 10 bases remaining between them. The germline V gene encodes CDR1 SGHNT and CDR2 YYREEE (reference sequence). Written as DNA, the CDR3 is TGTGCCAGCAGCTTGGCGGGAGTAACCACAGATACGCAGTATTTT. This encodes CASSLAGVTTDTQYF.

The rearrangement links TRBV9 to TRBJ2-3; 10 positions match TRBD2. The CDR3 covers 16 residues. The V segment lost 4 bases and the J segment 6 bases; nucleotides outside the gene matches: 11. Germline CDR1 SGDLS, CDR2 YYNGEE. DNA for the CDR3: TGTGCCAGCAGCCCCCAGGCCGGGACTAGCGCTGATACGCAGTATTTT. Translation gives CASSPQAGTSADTQYF.

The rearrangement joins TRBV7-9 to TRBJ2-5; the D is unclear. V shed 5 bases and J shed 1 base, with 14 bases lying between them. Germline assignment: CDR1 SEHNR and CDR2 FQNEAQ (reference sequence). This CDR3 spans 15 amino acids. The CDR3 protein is CASSLPLAIQETQYF. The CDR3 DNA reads TGTGCCAGCAGCCTCCCTTTGGCCATCCAAGAGACCCAGTACTTC.

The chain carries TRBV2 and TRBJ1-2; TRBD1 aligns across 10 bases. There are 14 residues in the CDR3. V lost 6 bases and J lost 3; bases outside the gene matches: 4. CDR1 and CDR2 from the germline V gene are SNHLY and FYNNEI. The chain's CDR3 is CASSRGQGDYGYTF. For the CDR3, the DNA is TGTGCCAGCAGCCGAGGACAGGGGGACTATGGCTACACCTTC.

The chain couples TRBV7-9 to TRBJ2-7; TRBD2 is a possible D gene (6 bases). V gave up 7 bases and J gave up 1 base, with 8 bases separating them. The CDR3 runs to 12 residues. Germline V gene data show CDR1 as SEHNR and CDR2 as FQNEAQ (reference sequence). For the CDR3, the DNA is TGTGCCAGCAACGGGGGATCCTACGAGCAGTACTTC. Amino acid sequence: CASNGGSYEQYF. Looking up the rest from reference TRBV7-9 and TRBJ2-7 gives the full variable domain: DTGVSQNPRHKITKRGQNVTFRCDPISEHNRLYWYRQTLGQGPEFLTYFQNEAQLEKSRLLSDRFSAERPKGSFSTLEIQRTEQGDSAMYLCASNGGSYEQYFGPGTRLTVT.

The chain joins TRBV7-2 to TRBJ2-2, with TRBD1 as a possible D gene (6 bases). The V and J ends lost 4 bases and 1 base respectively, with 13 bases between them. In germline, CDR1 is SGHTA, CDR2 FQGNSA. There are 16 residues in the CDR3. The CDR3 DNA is TGTGCCAGCAGCTGGAGACAGGCCGGGAACACCGGGGAGCTGTTTTTT. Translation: CASSWRQAGNTGELFF.

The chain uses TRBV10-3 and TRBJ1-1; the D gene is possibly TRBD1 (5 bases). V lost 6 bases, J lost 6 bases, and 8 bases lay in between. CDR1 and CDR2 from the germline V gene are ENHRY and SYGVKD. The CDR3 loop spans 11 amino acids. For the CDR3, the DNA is TGTGCCATCAGGCAGGGCCCTGAAGCTTTCTTT. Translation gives CAIRQGPEAFF.

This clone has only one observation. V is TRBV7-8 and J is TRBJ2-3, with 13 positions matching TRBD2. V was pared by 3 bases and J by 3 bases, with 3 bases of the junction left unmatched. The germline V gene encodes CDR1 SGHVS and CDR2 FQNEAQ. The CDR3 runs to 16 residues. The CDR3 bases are TGTGCCAGCAGCTTTACTAGCGGGGGGGCAACAGATACGCAGTATTTT. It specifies CASSFTSGGATDTQYF. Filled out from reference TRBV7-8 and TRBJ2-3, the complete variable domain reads GAGVSQSPRYKVAKRGQDVALRCDPISGHVSLFWYQQALGQGPEFLTYFQNEAQLDKSGLPSDRFFAERPEGSVSTLKIQRTQQEDSAVYLCASSFTSGGATDTQYFGPGTRLTVL.

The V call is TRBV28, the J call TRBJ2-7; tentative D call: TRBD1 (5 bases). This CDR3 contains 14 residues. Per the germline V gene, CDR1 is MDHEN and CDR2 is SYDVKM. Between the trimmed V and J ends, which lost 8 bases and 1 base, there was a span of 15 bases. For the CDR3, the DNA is TGTGCCAGCGGTTACAGGCTGTATTCCTACGAGCAGTACTTC. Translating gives CASGYRLYSYEQYF.

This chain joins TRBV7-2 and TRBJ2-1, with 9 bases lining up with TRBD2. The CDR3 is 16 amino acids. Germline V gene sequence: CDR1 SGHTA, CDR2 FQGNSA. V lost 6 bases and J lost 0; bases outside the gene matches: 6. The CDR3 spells CASSWSGGSSYNEQFF. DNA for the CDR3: TGTGCCAGCAGTTGGAGCGGGGGGAGCTCCTACAATGAGCAGTTCTTC.

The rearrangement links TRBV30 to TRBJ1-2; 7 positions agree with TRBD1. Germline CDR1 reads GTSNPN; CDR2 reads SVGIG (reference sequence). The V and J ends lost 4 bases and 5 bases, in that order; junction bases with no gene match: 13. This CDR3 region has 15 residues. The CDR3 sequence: CAWISLRGLEYGYTF. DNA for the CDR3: TGTGCCTGGATATCTCTGAGGGGGCTAGAGTATGGCTACACCTTC. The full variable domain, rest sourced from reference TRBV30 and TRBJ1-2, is SQTIHQWPATLVQPVGSPLSLECTVEGTSNPNLYWYRQAAGRGLQLLFYSVGIGQISSEVPQNLSASRPQDRQFILSSKKLLLSDSGFYLCAWISLRGLEYGYTFGSGTRLTVV.

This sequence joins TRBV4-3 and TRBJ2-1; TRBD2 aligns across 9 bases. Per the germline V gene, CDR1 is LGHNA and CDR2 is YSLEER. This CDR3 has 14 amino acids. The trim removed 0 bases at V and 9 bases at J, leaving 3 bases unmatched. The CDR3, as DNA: TGCGCCAGCAGCCAAGATAAGACTAGCGGTGAGCAGTTCTTC. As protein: CASSQDKTSGEQFF.

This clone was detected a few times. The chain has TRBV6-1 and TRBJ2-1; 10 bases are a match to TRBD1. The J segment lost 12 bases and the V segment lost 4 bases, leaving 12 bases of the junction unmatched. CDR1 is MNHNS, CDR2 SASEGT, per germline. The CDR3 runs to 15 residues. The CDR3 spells CASSGTGGGPRGQFF. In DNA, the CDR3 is TGTGCCAGCAGTGGGACAGGGGGGGGACCTCGGGGGCAGTTCTTC.

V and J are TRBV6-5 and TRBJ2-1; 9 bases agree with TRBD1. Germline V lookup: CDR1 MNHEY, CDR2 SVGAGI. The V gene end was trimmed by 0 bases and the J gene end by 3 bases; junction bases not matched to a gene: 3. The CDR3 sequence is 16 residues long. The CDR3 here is CASSYSGTGFYNEQFF. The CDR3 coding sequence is TGTGCCAGCAGTTACTCCGGGACAGGGTTCTACAATGAGCAGTTCTTC.

In DNA form, the CDR3 reads TGTGCCAGCAGCCAGACAGTGCTCTGGGGCTACACCTTC. It translates to CASSQTVLWGYTF. The chain carries TRBV7-2 and TRBJ1-2, with D possibly being TRBD1 (5 bases). V was shortened by 5 bases and J by 8 bases, with 15 bases between the two germline ends. CDR1 is SGHTA and CDR2 is FQGNSA in the germline V gene. There are 13 residues in the CDR3.

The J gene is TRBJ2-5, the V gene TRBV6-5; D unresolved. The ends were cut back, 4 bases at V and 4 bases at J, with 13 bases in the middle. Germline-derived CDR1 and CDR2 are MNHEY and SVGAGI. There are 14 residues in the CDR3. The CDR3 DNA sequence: TGTGCCAGCAGTTCTCGCCAGGTGGGAGAGACCCAGTACTTC. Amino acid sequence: CASSSRQVGETQYF.

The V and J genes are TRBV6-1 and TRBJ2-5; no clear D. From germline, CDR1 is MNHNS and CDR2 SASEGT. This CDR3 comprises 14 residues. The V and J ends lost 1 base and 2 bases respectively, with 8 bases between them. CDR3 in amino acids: CASSEVGRQETQYF. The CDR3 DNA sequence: TGTGCCAGCAGTGAAGTTGGCAGACAAGAGACCCAGTACTTC.

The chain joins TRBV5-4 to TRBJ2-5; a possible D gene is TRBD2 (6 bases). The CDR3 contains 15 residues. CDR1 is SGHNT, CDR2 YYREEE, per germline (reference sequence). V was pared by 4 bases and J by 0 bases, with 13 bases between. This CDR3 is CASSPRWDYQETQYF. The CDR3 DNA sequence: TGTGCCAGCAGCCCCAGATGGGACTACCAAGAGACCCAGTACTTC.

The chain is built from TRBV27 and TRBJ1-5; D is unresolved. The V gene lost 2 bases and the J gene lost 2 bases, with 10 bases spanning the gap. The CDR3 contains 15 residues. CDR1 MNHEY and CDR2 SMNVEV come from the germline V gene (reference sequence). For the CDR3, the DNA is TGTGCCAGCAGTTTAGGCCGTTTCGGCAATCAGCCCCAGCATTTT. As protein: CASSLGRFGNQPQHF.

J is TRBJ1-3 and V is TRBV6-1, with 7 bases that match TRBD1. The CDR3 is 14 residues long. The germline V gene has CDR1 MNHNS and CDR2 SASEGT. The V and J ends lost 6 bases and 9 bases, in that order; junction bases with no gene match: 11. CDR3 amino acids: CASSRGTAGGTIYF. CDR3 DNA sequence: TGTGCCAGCAGCAGGGGGACAGCCGGGGGCACCATATATTTT.

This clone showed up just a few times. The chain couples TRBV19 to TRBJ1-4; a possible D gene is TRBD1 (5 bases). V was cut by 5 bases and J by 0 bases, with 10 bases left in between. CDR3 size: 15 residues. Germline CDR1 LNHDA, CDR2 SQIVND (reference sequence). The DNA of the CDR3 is TGTGCCAGTAGTGCGGGAGGGGCAACTAATGAAAAACTGTTTTTT. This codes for CASSAGGATNEKLFF. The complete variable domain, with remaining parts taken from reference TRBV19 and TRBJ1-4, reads DGGITQSPKYLFRKEGQNVTLSCEQNLNHDAMYWYRQDPGQGLRLIYYSQIVNDFQKGDIAEGYSVSREKKESFPLTVTSAQKNPTAFYLCASSAGGATNEKLFFGSGTQLSVL.

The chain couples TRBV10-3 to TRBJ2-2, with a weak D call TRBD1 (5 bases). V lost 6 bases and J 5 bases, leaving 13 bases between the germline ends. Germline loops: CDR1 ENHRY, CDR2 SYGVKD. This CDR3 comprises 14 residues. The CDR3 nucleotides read TGTGCCATCAGCGGCTCCAGGGTTACCGGGGAGCTGTTTTTT. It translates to CAISGSRVTGELFF.